The 10 T cell receptor beta chains below all came from one sample that was sequenced in a study of blood T cell repertoires in COVID-19. Profiling relied on immunoSEQ multiplex PCR, and the TCRdb table lists in-frame clones only, not all of them. The table lists over 200,000 clones, 86% of them singletons. Sequencing was done on a sample of PBMCs or T cells enriched from blood (not recorded which). The receptors were gathered from a woman in her forties or fifties in a cohort exposed to, infected with or recovered from COVID-19 (not recorded which).

The V gene is TRBV12-3 or TRBV12-4, the J gene TRBJ1-1; D is unresolved. There are 11 residues in the CDR3. V dropped 3 bases and J dropped 10 bases, with 9 bases sitting between them. This CDR3 reads CASSFLRGAFF. The CDR3 DNA sequence: TGTGCCAGCAGTTTTTTGCGAGGAGCTTTCTTT.

The chain employs TRBV19 and TRBJ1-1, with D perhaps TRBD1 (6 bases). V was clipped by 8 bases and J by 5 bases, with 15 bases between them. This CDR3 is built from 13 residues. Germline loops: CDR1 LNHDA, CDR2 SQIVND (reference sequence). CDR3 DNA: TGTGCCAGTTGGGAGGGGGGTTCGACTGAAGCTTTCTTT. This encodes CASWEGGSTEAFF.

On this clone itself: An end of the junction does not agree with germline; a read error may underlie this. The chain carries TRBV2 and TRBJ2-5, with 7 bases aligning to TRBD2. The CDR3 sequence is 14 residues long. Germline assignment: CDR1 SNHLY and CDR2 FYNNEI. The CDR3 bases are TGTGCCAGCAGTCAAGCGGGGCCTAAAGAGACCCAGTACTTC. Amino acids: CASSQAGPKETQYF. The full variable domain, rest sourced from reference TRBV2 and TRBJ2-5, is EPEVTQTPSHQVTQMGQEVILRCVPISNHLYFYWYRQILGQKVEFLVSFYNNEISEKSEIFDDQFSVERPDGSNFTLKIRSTKLEDSAMYFCASSQAGPKETQYFGPGTRLLVL.

This chain uses TRBV4-3 with TRBJ1-5; no clear D gene. This CDR3 contains 14 residues. Trimming removed 9 bases at V and 2 bases at J, with 14 bases between. Germline V gene sequence: CDR1 LGHNA, CDR2 YSLEER. CDR3 protein: CARCDTRGNQPQHF. Written as DNA, the CDR3 is TGCGCCAGATGCGACACTCGAGGCAATCAGCCCCAGCATTTT.

This clone has only a few counts. The chain combines TRBV19 with TRBJ1-4; the D is unclear. V shed 6 bases and J shed 8 bases, with 13 bases lying between them. The germline V gene has CDR1 LNHDA and CDR2 SQIVND (reference sequence). The CDR3 consists of 13 residues. This chain's CDR3 is CASRERSVEKLFF. The CDR3 DNA reads TGTGCCAGTAGAGAACGGAGTGTGGAAAAACTGTTTTTT. The complete variable domain, with remaining parts taken from reference TRBV19 and TRBJ1-4, reads DGGITQSPKYLFRKEGQNVTLSCEQNLNHDAMYWYRQDPGQGLRLIYYSQIVNDFQKGDIAEGYSVSREKKESFPLTVTSAQKNPTAFYLCASRERSVEKLFFGSGTQLSVL.

This clone has only one observation. The chain uses TRBV5-4 and TRBJ1-4, with D maybe TRBD1 (6 bases). Trimming left V 4 bases short and J 6 bases short, with 13 bases between. The V gene's germline CDR1 is SGHNT and CDR2 YYREEE (reference sequence). This CDR3 has 14 residues. For the CDR3, the DNA is TGTGCCAGCAGCCAAGGGGGGGCGGATGAAAAACTGTTTTTT. Its translation: CASSQGGADEKLFF. Filled out from reference TRBV5-4 and TRBJ1-4, the complete variable domain reads ETGVTQSPTHLIKTRGQQVTLRCSSQSGHNTVSWYQQALGQGPQFIFQYYREEENGRGNFPPRFSGLQFPNYSSELNVNALELDDSALYLCASSQGGADEKLFFGSGTQLSVL.

The V gene is TRBV4-3, the J gene TRBJ1-2, with D possibly TRBD1 on 5 matching bases. CDR3 length: 16 residues. V was trimmed by 4 bases and J by 3 bases, leaving 18 bases between them. CDR1 and CDR2 (germline): LGHNA, YSLEER. Here the CDR3 DNA reads TGCGCCAGCAGCCTTCGGACACCTATGCTTCACTATGGCTACACCTTC. It encodes CASSLRTPMLHYGYTF.

This clone has just one count. This chain connects TRBV5-5 to TRBJ1-1, with unresolved D. The CDR3 totals 15 residues. Germline lookup yields CDR1 SGHKS and CDR2 YYEKEE (reference sequence). Between the trimmed V and J ends, which lost 1 base and 1 base, there was a span of 11 bases. CDR3 in DNA: TGTGCCAGCAGCTTGAGTCGAGGATCGAACACTGAAGCTTTCTTT. Translation: CASSLSRGSNTEAFF.

The rearrangement uses TRBV21-1 and TRBJ1-6; the D call of TRBD1 is as the table states it, not checked on the DNA. TRBV21-1 is shown as a pseudogene. The CDR3 has 15 residues. CDR3 amino acids: CASSTVQLYNSPLHF. The CDR3 region has the DNA TGTGCCAGCAGCACGGTACAGCTATATAATTCACCCCTCCACTTT.

The chain uses TRBV7-2 and TRBJ1-3; the match to TRBD1 covers 7 bases. Germline V CDR1 and CDR2: SGHTA, FQGNSA. The CDR3 runs to 18 residues. The V segment lost 2 bases and the J segment 0 bases; nucleotides outside the gene matches: 10. The CDR3 reads CASSLTGQRTISGNTIYF. As DNA, the CDR3 is TGTGCCAGCAGCTTAACGGGACAGCGGACCATCTCTGGAAACACCATATATTTT.